This TCR beta chain came from a study of breast tumors, draining lymph nodes, adjacent tissues. Germline loops: CDR1 SEHNR, CDR2 FQNEAQ (reference sequence). The CDR3 spans 16 residues. V shed 5 bases and J 2 bases; nucleotides not matched to a gene: 4. Each CDR3 protein is one row after TCRdb ran MiXCR on the multiplex PCR reads. Among 17,000 or so distinct CDR3 sequences listed, approximately 42% were seen once. Turning to this clonotype: Its target is not known.

The study's findings and limits: Data fit most tumor T cells coming from lymph node, expanding in tumor. The lymph node origin of tumor T cells was framed as consistent with a hypothesis, not demonstrated. Luminal-like breast cancer showed significantly greater tumor-nontumor repertoire similarity than basal-like breast cancer did. Compared with lymph nodes, tumors were less diverse; compared with nontumor tissue, more.

This receptor was obtained from a female donor with breast cancer. Some clones in this sample may be carry-over from other donors' samples. V usage is TRBV7-9 and J usage is TRBJ2-3, with 13 nucleotides matching TRBD2. The sequenced material came from tumor-adjacent breast tissue. The CDR3 sequence: CASSQLAGGITDTQYF. CDR3 in DNA: TGTGCCAGCAGCCAACTAGCGGGAGGGATCACAGATACGCAGTATTTT.